A selection of T cell receptor beta chains follows, all from one sample in a study of neurological immune-mediated disorders. TCRdb analysed the 5' RACE reads with MiXCR anew, one entry per CDR3 protein. The table has some 50,000 distinct CDR3 sequences, roughly 17% seen once; the top ten hold 4% to 5.5%. The sequenced sample consisted of PBMCs. Receptors were obtained from a man between 60 and 75 years old in good health. The CDR3 runs from the conserved cysteine through the conserved F or W.

J: TRBJ1-2; V: TRBV5-1; CDR3: CASSLRPEGTDGYTF
J: TRBJ1-5; V: TRBV3-1; CDR3: CASSQGDYSNQPQHF
J: TRBJ2-7; V: TRBV5-6; CDR3: CASSLALAGGGLVYEQYF
J: TRBJ2-2; V: TRBV6-2/TRBV6-3; CDR3: CASSLRGDTGELFF
J: TRBJ2-1; V: TRBV7-2; CDR3: CASSPRQAGKGNEQFF
J: TRBJ2-7; V: TRBV10-3; CDR3: CAISGGQLSSYEQYF
J: TRBJ2-4; V: TRBV20-1; CDR3: CSAPGSFKNIQYF
J: TRBJ2-7; V: TRBV15; CDR3: CATSRDSGPRGYEQYF
J: TRBJ2-1; V: TRBV7-9; CDR3: CASRKEGEGRDEQFF
J: TRBJ2-2; V: TRBV7-2; CDR3: CASSLGLAGTGELFF
J: TRBJ2-7; V: TRBV10-3; CDR3: CAISAAPEQYF
J: TRBJ2-4; V: TRBV7-8; CDR3: CASSLDSTGGNGAKNIQYF
J: TRBJ2-3; V: TRBV20-1; CDR3: CSASGGAWDTQYF
J: TRBJ2-7; V: TRBV10-3; CDR3: CAIREPREKGSYEQYF
J: TRBJ1-2; V: TRBV12-3/TRBV12-4; CDR3: CASSVGHNYGYTF
J: TRBJ2-1; V: TRBV27; CDR3: CASGRTSGRGGEQFF
J: TRBJ1-5; V: TRBV29-1; CDR3: CSAGEGGGQPQHF
J: TRBJ2-7; V: TRBV4-3; CDR3: CASSQTGTAYEQYF
J: TRBJ2-1; V: TRBV20-1; CDR3: CSAVPGLAGSSYNEQFF
J: TRBJ2-5; V: TRBV7-6; CDR3: CASGQGEGETQYF
J: TRBJ2-1; V: TRBV7-2; CDR3: CASSLGLAGGLEQFF
J: TRBJ1-6; V: TRBV6-5; CDR3: CATKAQGSVHNSPLHF
J: TRBJ2-7; V: TRBV3-1; CDR3: CASSQDPGGTGTTYEQYF
J: TRBJ2-1; V: TRBV7-9; CDR3: CASSRDSNNEQFF
J: TRBJ1-2; V: TRBV18; CDR3: CASSFDYNYGYTF
J: TRBJ1-2; V: TRBV24-1; CDR3: CATSEDTPPMRYTF
J: TRBJ2-5; V: TRBV20-1; CDR3: CSARDWTRGSQETQYF
J: TRBJ1-2; V: TRBV6-5; CDR3: CASRAALYGYTF
J: TRBJ1-5; V: TRBV7-2; CDR3: CASSQVGTQGQPQHF
J: TRBJ2-7; V: TRBV28; CDR3: CASSLAGTGYEQYF
J: TRBJ1-1; V: TRBV6-5; CDR3: CASSNTGQGRTEAFF
J: TRBJ2-1; V: TRBV7-2; CDR3: CASRRTGSGSYNEQFF
J: TRBJ2-2; V: TRBV29-1; CDR3: CSVERAHTGELFF
J: TRBJ2-2; V: TRBV2; CDR3: CASSVDSNTGELFF
J: TRBJ2-1; V: TRBV20-1; CDR3: CSASPRGWNGEQFF
J: TRBJ2-4; V: TRBV28; CDR3: CASSGAGAAAKNIQYF
J: TRBJ2-7; V: TRBV20-1; CDR3: CSASGRGPYEQYF
J: TRBJ2-3; V: TRBV7-9; CDR3: CASSHRRSSGTTDTQYF
J: TRBJ2-5; V: TRBV20-1; CDR3: CSATRTGWEETQYF
J: TRBJ2-2; V: TRBV5-1; CDR3: CASSLGTPNTGELFF
J: TRBJ1-1; V: TRBV6-2/TRBV6-3; CDR3: CASSSGVLGGTEAFF
J: TRBJ2-7; V: TRBV5-1; CDR3: CASSFGQQSSYEQYF
J: TRBJ1-5; V: TRBV12-3/TRBV12-4; CDR3: CASSFLDRQPQHF
J: TRBJ2-1; V: TRBV5-1; CDR3: CASSGQGVGPYNEQFF
J: TRBJ2-7; V: TRBV20-1; CDR3: CSAGGRRELYEQYF
J: TRBJ2-7; V: TRBV7-8; CDR3: CASSLSLLPAPYF
J: TRBJ2-7; V: TRBV7-2; CDR3: CASSLTPGLSYEQYF
J: TRBJ2-3; V: TRBV7-2; CDR3: CASSLVTTRSTDTQYF
J: TRBJ1-4; V: TRBV5-6; CDR3: CASSFDRGENEKLFF
J: TRBJ2-7; V: TRBV4-1; CDR3: CASSQDQGRFIGTDPYEQYF
J: TRBJ1-1; V: TRBV12-3/TRBV12-4; CDR3: CASSPSGANTEAFF
J: TRBJ2-3; V: TRBV20-1; CDR3: CSANPTDTQYF
J: TRBJ2-3; V: TRBV6-2/TRBV6-3; CDR3: CASSYFGTSGKADTQYF
J: TRBJ2-7; V: TRBV7-2; CDR3: CASSPSYEQYF
J: TRBJ2-7; V: TRBV5-1; CDR3: CASSLAGAWNEQYF